These 24 T cell receptor beta chains originate from one sample sequenced in a study of tumor-infiltrating lymphocytes in primary liver carcinoma. Co-extraction yielded RNA and DNA from roughly 20-30 mg of unsorted bulk tissue. Using a constant-region primer together with ProtoScript II reverse transcriptase, TCR beta cDNA was made from about 500 ng of total RNA. Nested multiplex PCR, run for three rounds with slightly modified ARM-PCR, yielded TCR beta libraries. Forward primers for TRBV1-TRBV30 and a C-beta reverse primer served the first two PCR rounds, at about 9 cycles each. TCRdb passed the multiplex PCR reads through MiXCR, listing each CDR3 protein once. The table has some 120,000 distinct CDR3 sequences, about 59% seen once. The sample comprised liver tumor tissue from sampling region 1. Subset meaning: tumor region T1, superior pole. All receptors come from a woman in her sixties with primary liver carcinoma and hepatitis B virus infection.

This clonotype occurred a few times. The rearrangement uses TRBV6-5 and TRBJ2-2; tentatively, D is TRBD2 (7 bases). Germline V lookup: CDR1 MNHEY, CDR2 SVGAGI. The V and J ends lost 5 bases and 4 bases respectively, with 14 bases between them. This CDR3 region has 15 residues. The CDR3 region is CASSPSRGGTGELFF. The DNA for the CDR3 is TGTGCCAGCAGTCCGAGTAGGGGGGGCACCGGGGAGCTGTTTTTT.

Of note for this clonotype: Compared with germline, one end of the junction differs, possibly owing to a read error. J is TRBJ2-2 and V is TRBV6-2 or TRBV6-3; maybe TRBD2 (5 bases). CDR1 and CDR2 (germline): MNHEY, SVGEGT. CDR3 length: 13 amino acids. The CDR3 loop reads CASSCGVPGELLF. The CDR3 bases are TGTGCCAGCAGTTGTGGGGTGCCCGGGGAGCTGCTTTTT.

The rearrangement uses TRBV12-3 or TRBV12-4 and TRBJ1-3; D is undetermined. The CDR3 runs to 16 residues. The CDR3 DNA is TGTACCGGCAGTTTAGTCAGGTGCCATTCTGGAAACACCATATATTTT. It is translated as CTGSLVRCHSGNTIYF.

This clonotype was found a few times. The chain recombines TRBV28 with TRBJ1-2, with 9 nucleotides matching TRBD1. Germline CDR1 and CDR2: MDHEN and SYDVKM. V lost 8 bases, J lost 5 bases, and 9 bases stayed unmatched. The CDR3 runs 14 residues. This CDR3 reads CASSNRGLKYGYTF. The CDR3 DNA reads TGTGCCAGCTCGAACAGGGGGCTGAAATATGGCTACACCTTC.

Worth noting for this clonotype: This sequence may be a read error, since a much larger clone differs from it by one base. This chain uses TRBV12-3 or TRBV12-4 with TRBJ1-3; D remains ambiguous. Trimming shortened V by 10 bases and J by 0 bases, and 16 bases separated the two germline ends. The CDR3 contains 15 residues. CDR3 amino acids: CANTFGGSSGNTIYF. DNA for the CDR3: TGTGCCAACACCTTTGGAGGGAGCTCTGGAAACACCATATATTTT.

Comments on this clonotype: The junction and the germline gene differ at one end; a read error may be behind it. The V gene is TRBV5-1, the J gene TRBJ2-3, with 13 bases that match TRBD2. This CDR3 is built from 15 residues. Germline V lookup: CDR1 SGHRS, CDR2 YFSETQ. The DNA for the CDR3 is TGTGCCAGCAGCTTGACTAGCGGGAGGACATATACGCAGTATTTT. Protein: CASSLTSGRTYTQYF. Full variable domain (outside the CDR3, taken from reference TRBV5-1 and TRBJ2-3): KAGVTQTPRYLIKTRGQQVTLSCSPISGHRSVSWYQQTPGQGLQFLFEYFSETQRNKGNFPGRFSGRQFSNSRSEMNVSTLELGDSALYLCASSLTSGRTYTQYFGPGTRLTVL.

The chain is built from TRBV5-1 and TRBJ2-2; tentatively, D is TRBD1 (5 bases). The germline gives CDR1 SGHRS, CDR2 YFSETQ. The CDR3 has 16 amino acids. V lost 0 bases, J lost 4 bases, and 13 bases lay in between. Written as DNA, the CDR3 is TGCGCCAGCAGCTTGGGGGGCCGTCGGAGCACCGGGGAGCTGTTTTTT. Protein product: CASSLGGRRSTGELFF.

This clonotype turned up a few times. The chain has TRBV7-9 and TRBJ1-3, with 7 positions matching TRBD1. Germline-derived CDR1 and CDR2 are SEHNR and FQNEAQ (reference sequence). The CDR3 runs 16 residues. The trim removed 5 bases at V and 2 bases at J, leaving 9 bases unmatched. The CDR3, as DNA: TGTGCCAGCAGCGGCCAATCCGGGACAGCTGGAAACACCATATATTTT. It translates to CASSGQSGTAGNTIYF.

In regard to this clonotype: A read error may be the cause here, since a much bigger clone is one base away. V is TRBV12-3 or TRBV12-4 and J is TRBJ2-5; D is perhaps TRBD1 or TRBD2 (5 bases each). The CDR3 spans 15 residues. CDR3 nucleotides: TGTACCAGCAGTACAACCGGGACCTCCAGGGAGACCCAGTACTTC. It is translated as CTSSTTGTSRETQYF.

As for this clonotype: A read error may be the cause here, since a much bigger clone is one base away. The chain employs TRBV5-5 and TRBJ2-2; D may be TRBD2 (6 bases). In germline, CDR1 is SGHKS, CDR2 YYEKEE (reference sequence). This CDR3 contains 15 residues. V dropped 3 bases and J dropped 4 bases, with 13 bases sitting between them. Here the CDR3 DNA reads TGTGCCAGCAGCTCTACGGGAGTACTCACCGGGGAGCTGTTTTTT. Translated, it gives CASSSTGVLTGELFF. Looking up the rest from reference TRBV5-5 and TRBJ2-2 gives the full variable domain: DAGVTQSPTHLIKTRGQQVTLRCSPISGHKSVSWYQQVLGQGPQFIFQYYEKEERGRGNFPDRFSARQFPNYSSELNVNALLLGDSALYLCASSSTGVLTGELFFGEGSRLTVL.

With regard to this clonotype: In this CDR3 the conserved last residue, phenylalanine or tryptophan, is missing, so a read error is likely. This chain links TRBV11-2 with TRBJ2-3, with D tentatively TRBD2 (5 bases). Germline V gene lookup returns CDR1 SGHAT and CDR2 FQNNGV. The CDR3 has 15 amino acids. This chain's CDR3 is CVSSFELGRTDMQYL. The CDR3 nucleotides read TGTGTCAGCAGCTTCGAACTAGGACGCACAGATATGCAGTATTTG.

About this clonotype itself: The junction and the germline gene differ at one end; a read error may be behind it. This chain uses TRBV11-2 with TRBJ2-7; D is possibly TRBD1 (5 bases). Germline CDR1 is SGHAT and CDR2 is FQNNGV. CDR3 size: 13 residues. The CDR3 DNA sequence: TGTGTCAGCAGCTGGGGCAAACCCTACGAGCAGTACTTT. It translates to CVSSWGKPYEQYF.

This clonotype was seen only once. Since the CDR3 does not end with the conserved phenylalanine or tryptophan, this likely comes from a read error. This chain links TRBV11-2 with TRBJ2-1; 7 bases fit TRBD2. The CDR3 has 15 residues. With 0 bases clipped from V and 13 bases from J, the junction kept 12 bases outside the gene matches. CDR1 is SGHAT, CDR2 FQNNGV, per germline. The DNA of the CDR3 is TGTGCCAGCAGCTTAGAGAGCGGGATTGTGAGTGAACAGTTCCTC. Amino acids: CASSLESGIVSEQFL.

Ten or more counts support this clonotype. The CDR3 sequence is CAIGGNYEQYF. For the CDR3, the DNA is TGTGCCATCGGCGGGAACTACGAGCAGTACTTC. This rearrangement joins TRBV10-3 to TRBJ2-7, with D possibly matching TRBD2 (6 bases). V dropped 8 bases and J dropped 3 bases, with 8 bases sitting between them. The CDR3 is made up of 11 amino acids. Germline V gene sequence: CDR1 ENHRY, CDR2 SYGVKD.

The chain uses TRBV28 and TRBJ2-5; 8 bases fit TRBD2. J was trimmed by 4 bases and V by 8 bases; bases with no gene match: 15. The CDR3 is 16 residues long. Germline V lookup: CDR1 MDHEN, CDR2 SYDVKM. The CDR3 region has the DNA TGTGCCAGCGAAGAGCCCGGACTAGCATGGAGAGAGACCCAGTACTTC. It translates to CASEEPGLAWRETQYF.

The chain couples TRBV28 to TRBJ1-4, with unresolved D. The CDR3 covers 15 residues. Germline V gene sequence: CDR1 MDHEN, CDR2 SYDVKM. V was cut by 4 bases and J by 5 bases, with 14 bases left in between. CDR3 coding DNA: TGTGCCAGCAGTTCCCATACGGGTGGAAATGAAAAACTGTTTTTT. Amino acids: CASSSHTGGNEKLFF.

This clonotype was recorded only once. Sequence at one end of the junction differs from germline and may be a read error. The chain has TRBV29-1 and TRBJ2-3; TRBD1 matches at 8 bases. The CDR3 spans 14 residues. Germline V gene lookup returns CDR1 SQVTM and CDR2 ANQGSEA. The CDR3 sequence: CSVGDRTLTDTKYF. The CDR3 DNA sequence: TGCAGCGTTGGGGACAGGACTCTCACAGATACGAAGTATTTC.

With regard to this clonotype: A much larger clone differs from this one at a single base, so this may be a read error. The chain's CDR3 is CARRRTNYEQYF. The CDR3 DNA reads as TGTGCCAGAAGACGGACAAATTACGAGCAGTACTTC. The rearrangement joins TRBV12-3 or TRBV12-4 to TRBJ2-7, with a tentative D call TRBD1 (5 bases). V lost 9 bases to trimming and J lost 4 bases, with 13 bases between them. The CDR3 totals 12 residues.

Notes on this clonotype: A junction boundary mismatches the germline segment, possibly from a read error. J is TRBJ2-1 and V is TRBV5-1; D is possibly TRBD2 (7 bases). From germline, CDR1 is SGHRS and CDR2 YFSETQ. CDR3 length equals 16 residues. The CDR3 bases are TGCGCCAGCATCTTGGTCAGCGGGACAATTGGCAATGAGCAGTTCTTC. Translated: CASILVSGTIGNEQFF.

The rearrangement joins TRBV29-1 to TRBJ2-1; the match to TRBD2 covers 9 bases. J was trimmed by 10 bases and V by 7 bases; bases with no gene match: 8. Germline V gene data show CDR1 as SQVTM and CDR2 as ANQGSEA. The CDR3 runs 12 residues. The CDR3 spells CSDMTSGNEQFF. The CDR3 nucleotides are TGCAGCGATATGACTAGCGGCAACGAGCAGTTCTTC.

Comment on this clonotype: No conserved phenylalanine or tryptophan is present at the end of the CDR3, so a read error is the likely explanation. The chain uses TRBV11-2 and TRBJ2-7, with 7 nucleotides matching TRBD2. The CDR3 sequence is 14 residues long. J gave up 0 bases and V 3 bases, and 2 bases lay outside the gene matches. Per germline, CDR1 SGHAT and CDR2 FQNNGV. In DNA, the CDR3 is TGTGCCAGCAGCTTGGTAGCGGGCTCCTACGAGCAGTACTTA. Translation gives CASSLVAGSYEQYL.

The V gene is TRBV30, the J gene TRBJ2-4; D unresolved. The CDR3 is made up of 16 amino acids. Trimming took off 2 bases at V and 0 bases at J, with 14 bases between the two ends. Germline lookup yields CDR1 GTSNPN and CDR2 SVGIG (reference sequence). Here the CDR3 DNA reads TGTGCCTGGAGTAACCCCCGGACCGTAGCCAAAAACATTCAGTACTTC. Protein sequence: CAWSNPRTVAKNIQYF.

The chain joins TRBV11-3 to TRBJ1-1; D is undetermined. The CDR3 length is 15 residues. Trimming took 4 bases from V and 0 from J, leaving 12 bases between them. CDR1 is SGHNT, CDR2 YENEEA, per germline. CDR3: CASSSPRGLNTEAFF. The DNA of the CDR3 is TGTGCCAGCAGCTCCCCACGAGGCTTGAACACTGAAGCTTTCTTT.

About this clonotype: No conserved phenylalanine or tryptophan is present at the end of the CDR3, so a read error is the likely explanation. The DNA is left out, because the CDR3 cannot be placed on it with certainty; the CDR3 is given as TCRdb lists it. The chain carries TRBV11-2 and TRBJ2-5. The germline V gene encodes CDR1 SGHAT and CDR2 FQNNGV. With termini counted, the CDR3 has 11 amino acids. This chain's CDR3 is CASSLGGTQYL.